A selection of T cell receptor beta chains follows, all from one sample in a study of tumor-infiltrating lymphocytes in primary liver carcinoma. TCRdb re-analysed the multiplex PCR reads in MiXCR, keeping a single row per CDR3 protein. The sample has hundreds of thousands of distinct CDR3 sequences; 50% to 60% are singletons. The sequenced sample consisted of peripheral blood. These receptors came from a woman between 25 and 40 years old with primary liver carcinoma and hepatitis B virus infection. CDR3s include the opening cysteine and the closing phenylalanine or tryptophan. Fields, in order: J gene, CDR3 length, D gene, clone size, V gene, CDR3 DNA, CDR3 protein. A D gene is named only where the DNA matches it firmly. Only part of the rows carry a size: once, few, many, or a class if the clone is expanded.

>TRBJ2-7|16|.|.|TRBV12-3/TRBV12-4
TGTGCCAGCAGCCCTACTGGCGGGACCTACTCCTACGAGCGGTACTTC
CASSPTGGTYSYERYF
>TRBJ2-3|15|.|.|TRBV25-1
TGTGCCAGCAGTGCCGACGGGACCAGCACAGATACGCAGTATTTT
CASSADGTSTDTQYF
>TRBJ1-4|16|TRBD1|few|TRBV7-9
TGTGCCAGCGGGAGGAGACAGGGAGGAACTAATGAAAAACTGTTTTTT
CASGRRQGGTNEKLFF
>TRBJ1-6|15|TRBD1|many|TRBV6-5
TGTGCCAGCAGTGCGACAGGGACCTATAATTCACCCCTCCACTTT
CASSATGTYNSPLHF
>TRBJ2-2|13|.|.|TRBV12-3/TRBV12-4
TGTGCCAGCATGGAGGTGAACACCGGGGAGCTGTTTTTT
CASMEVNTGELFF
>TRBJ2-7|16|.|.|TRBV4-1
TGCGCCAGCAGCCAAGCCACAGGGAGGGGCCATTACGAGCAGTACTTC
CASSQATGRGHYEQYF
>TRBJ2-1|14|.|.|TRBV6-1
TGTGCCAGCACCCCTCCCCCTCTGTACGATGAGCAGTTCTTC
CASTPPPLYDEQFF
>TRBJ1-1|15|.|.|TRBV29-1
TGCATCGTTGAAACGGGCGGGGTTAGGTTAGGTAGAGCTTTCTTT
CIVETGGVRLGRAFF
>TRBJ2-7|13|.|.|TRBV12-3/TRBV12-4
TGTGGCAGCAGTGTAGTGACAGCCTACGAGCAGTGCTTC
CGSSVVTAYEQCF
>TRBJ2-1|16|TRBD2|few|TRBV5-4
TGTGCCAGCAGCCGCCCAACTAGCGGGGGGGGCAATGAGCAGTTCTTC
CASSRPTSGGGNEQFF
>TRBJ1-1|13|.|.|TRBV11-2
TGTGCCAGCAGCACCCGTCCCAACACTGAAGCTTTCTTT
CASSTRPNTEAFF
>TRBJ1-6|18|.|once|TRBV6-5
TGTGCCAGCAGTTACGAGCTCGGCGGGATCGGGAAGAATTCACCCCTCCACTTT
CASSYELGGIGKNSPLHF
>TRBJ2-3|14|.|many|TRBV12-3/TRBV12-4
TGTGCCAGCAGCTTTGGCGGGATCAGAGATACGCAGTATTTT
CASSFGGIRDTQYF
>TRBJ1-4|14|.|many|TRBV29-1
TGCAGCGTTGCCCGGGACACCTCTAATGAAAAACTGTTTTTT
CSVARDTSNEKLFF
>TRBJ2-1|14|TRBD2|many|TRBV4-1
TGCGCCAGCAGCTGGACTAGCGACGACAATGAGCAGTTCTTC
CASSWTSDDNEQFF
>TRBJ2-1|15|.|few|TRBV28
TGTGCCAGCAGAGGAGCGGGTGGAGTTTTCAATGAGCAGTTCTTC
CASRGAGGVFNEQFF
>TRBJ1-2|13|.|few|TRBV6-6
TGTGCCCTCTCGCGATCCGACAACTATGGCTATACCTTC
CALSRSDNYGYTF
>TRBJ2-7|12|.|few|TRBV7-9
TGTGCCACGGACGGGACCTCCTACGAGCAGTACTTC
CATDGTSYEQYF
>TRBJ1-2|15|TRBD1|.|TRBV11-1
TGTGCCAACGGCTATAGCGGACAGGGGGCGTATGGCTACACCTTC
CANGYSGQGAYGYTF
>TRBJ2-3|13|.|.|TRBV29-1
TGCAGCGTAGCCGGACAGCTCGAAGGTACGCAGTATTTT
CSVAGQLEGTQYF
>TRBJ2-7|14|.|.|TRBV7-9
TGTGCCAGCAGATTAGGTGGGCCCGGCCGCGAGCAGTACTTC
CASRLGGPGREQYF
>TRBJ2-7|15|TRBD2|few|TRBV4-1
TGCGCCAGCAGTCCGGGGACTAGCGGGGGCTACGAGCAGTACTTC
CASSPGTSGGYEQYF
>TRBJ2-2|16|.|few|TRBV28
TGTGCCAGCAGTTTATTTAGGAGACCCTCCACCGGGGAGCTGTTTTTT
CASSLFRRPSTGELFF
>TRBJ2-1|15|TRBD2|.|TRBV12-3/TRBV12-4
TGTGCCAGCACTACTAGCGGGAGGGCTCATAATGAGCAGTTCTTC
CASTTSGRAHNEQFF
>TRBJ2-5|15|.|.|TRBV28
TGTGCCAGCAGTTTATGGAGAGAGGGCCAAGAGACCCAGTACTTC
CASSLWREGQETQYF
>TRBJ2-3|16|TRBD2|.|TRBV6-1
TGTACCAGCAGTGAAGAAGCGGGAGGACCCCCAGATACGCAGTATTTT
CTSSEEAGGPPDTQYF
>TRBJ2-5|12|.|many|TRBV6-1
TGTGCCAGCACCGGAGGCCGCGGGACCCAGTACTTC
CASTGGRGTQYF
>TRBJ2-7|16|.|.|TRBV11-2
TGTGCCTGCAGCCAGAGACCGGGACTGGTCCCCTACGAGCAGTACTTC
CACSQRPGLVPYEQYF
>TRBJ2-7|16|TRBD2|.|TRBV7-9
TGTGCTAGCAGCCCTACACCGGGAGGACACTCCTACGAGCAGTACTTC
CASSPTPGGHSYEQYF
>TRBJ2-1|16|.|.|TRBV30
TGTGCCTGGAGTGTAGTAGGGCAGCGTAGGGGGAGTTGGCAGTTCTTC
CAWSVVGQRRGSWQFF
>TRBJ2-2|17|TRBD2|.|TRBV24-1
TGTGCCACCAGTGAATCCGGACTAGCGGAGGGCACCGGGGAGCTGTTTTTT
CATSESGLAEGTGELFF
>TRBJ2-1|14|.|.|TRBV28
TGTGCCAGCAGTCCTGGGGTGGCCTACAATGAGCAGTTCTTC
CASSPGVAYNEQFF